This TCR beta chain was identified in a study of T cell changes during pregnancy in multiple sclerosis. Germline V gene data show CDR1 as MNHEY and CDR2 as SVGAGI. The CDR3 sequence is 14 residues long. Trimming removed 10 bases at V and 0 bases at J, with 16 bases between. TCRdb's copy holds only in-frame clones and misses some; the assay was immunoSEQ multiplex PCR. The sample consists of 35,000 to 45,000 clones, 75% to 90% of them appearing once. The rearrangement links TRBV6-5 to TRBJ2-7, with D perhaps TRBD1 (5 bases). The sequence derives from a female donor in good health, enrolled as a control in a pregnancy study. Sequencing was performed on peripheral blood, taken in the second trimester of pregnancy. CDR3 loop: CAMLVRVSSYEQYF. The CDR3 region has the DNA TGTGCCATGCTTGTCAGGGTAAGCTCCTACGAGCAGTACTTC.